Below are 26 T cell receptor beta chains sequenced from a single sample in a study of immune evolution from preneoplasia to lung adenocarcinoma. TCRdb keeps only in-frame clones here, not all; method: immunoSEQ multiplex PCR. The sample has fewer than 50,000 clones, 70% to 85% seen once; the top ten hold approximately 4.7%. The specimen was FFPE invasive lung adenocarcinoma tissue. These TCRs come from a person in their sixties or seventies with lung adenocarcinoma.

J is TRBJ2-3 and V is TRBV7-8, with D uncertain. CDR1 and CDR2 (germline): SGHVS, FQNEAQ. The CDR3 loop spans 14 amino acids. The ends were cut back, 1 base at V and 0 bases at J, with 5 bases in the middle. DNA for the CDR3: TGTGCCAGCAGCTTAGGGTACAGCACAGATACGCAGTATTTT. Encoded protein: CASSLGYSTDTQYF. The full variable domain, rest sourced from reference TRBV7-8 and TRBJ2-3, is GAGVSQSPRYKVAKRGQDVALRCDPISGHVSLFWYQQALGQGPEFLTYFQNEAQLDKSGLPSDRFFAERPEGSVSTLKIQRTQQEDSAVYLCASSLGYSTDTQYFGPGTRLTVL.

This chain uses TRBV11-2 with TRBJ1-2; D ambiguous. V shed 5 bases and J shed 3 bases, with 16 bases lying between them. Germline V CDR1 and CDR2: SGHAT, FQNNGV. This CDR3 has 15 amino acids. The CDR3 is CASSPRVGSDYGYTF. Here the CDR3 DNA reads TGTGCCAGCAGCCCCCGCGTGGGATCGGACTATGGCTACACCTTC.

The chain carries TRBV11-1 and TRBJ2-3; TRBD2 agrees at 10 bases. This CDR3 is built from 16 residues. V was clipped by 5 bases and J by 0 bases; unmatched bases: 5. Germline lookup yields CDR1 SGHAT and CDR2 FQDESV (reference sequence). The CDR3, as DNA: TGTGCCAGCAGCCACAAACTAGCGGGAAGCACAGATACGCAGTATTTT. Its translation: CASSHKLAGSTDTQYF.

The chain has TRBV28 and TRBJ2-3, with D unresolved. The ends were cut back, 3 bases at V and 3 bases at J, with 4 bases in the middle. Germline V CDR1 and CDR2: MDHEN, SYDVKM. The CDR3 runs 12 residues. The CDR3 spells CASSLGTDTQYF. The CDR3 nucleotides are TGTGCCAGCAGTTTGGGGACAGATACGCAGTATTTT.

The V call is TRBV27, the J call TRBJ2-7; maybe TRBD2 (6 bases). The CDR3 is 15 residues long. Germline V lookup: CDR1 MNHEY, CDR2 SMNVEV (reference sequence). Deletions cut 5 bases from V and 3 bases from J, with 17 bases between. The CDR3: CASSRDFTLVYEQYF. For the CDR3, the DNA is TGTGCCAGCAGTCGGGACTTCACCCTAGTCTACGAGCAGTACTTC.

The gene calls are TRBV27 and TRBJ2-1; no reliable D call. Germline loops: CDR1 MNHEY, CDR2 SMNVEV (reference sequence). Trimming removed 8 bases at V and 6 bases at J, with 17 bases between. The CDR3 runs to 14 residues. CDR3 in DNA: TGTGCCAGCTTGCCCCAAAGACATTCCAATGAGCAGTTCTTC. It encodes CASLPQRHSNEQFF.

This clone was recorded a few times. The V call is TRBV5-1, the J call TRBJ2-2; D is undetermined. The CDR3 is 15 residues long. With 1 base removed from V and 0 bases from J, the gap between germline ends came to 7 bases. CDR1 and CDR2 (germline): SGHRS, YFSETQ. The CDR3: CASSLNSANTGELFF. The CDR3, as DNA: TGCGCCAGCAGCTTGAACAGCGCGAACACCGGGGAGCTGTTTTTT.

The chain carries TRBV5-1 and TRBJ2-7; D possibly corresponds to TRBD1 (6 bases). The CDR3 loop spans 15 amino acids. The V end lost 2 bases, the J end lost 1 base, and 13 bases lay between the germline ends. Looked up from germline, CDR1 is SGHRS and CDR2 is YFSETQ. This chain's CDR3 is CASSFTGLRSYEQYF. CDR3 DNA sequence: TGCGCCAGCAGCTTCACAGGGTTGCGATCCTACGAGCAGTACTTC.

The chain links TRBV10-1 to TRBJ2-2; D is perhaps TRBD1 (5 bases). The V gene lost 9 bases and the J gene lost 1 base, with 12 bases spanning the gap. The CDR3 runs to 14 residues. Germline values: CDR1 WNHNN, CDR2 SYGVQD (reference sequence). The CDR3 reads CASSTTGNTGELFF. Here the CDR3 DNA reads TGCGCCAGTTCAACCACAGGGAACACCGGGGAGCTGTTTTTT.

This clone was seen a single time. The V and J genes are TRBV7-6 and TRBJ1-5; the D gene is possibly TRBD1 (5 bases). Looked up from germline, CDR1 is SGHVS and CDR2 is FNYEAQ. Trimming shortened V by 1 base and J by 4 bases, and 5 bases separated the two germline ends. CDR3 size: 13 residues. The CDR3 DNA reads TGTGCCAGCAGCTTAGGACAGAATCAGCCCCAGCATTTT. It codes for CASSLGQNQPQHF.

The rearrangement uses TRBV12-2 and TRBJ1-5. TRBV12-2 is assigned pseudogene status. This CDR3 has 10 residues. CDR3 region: CASRDQPQHF. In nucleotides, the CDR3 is TGTGCAAGTCGTGATCAGCCCCAGCATTTT.

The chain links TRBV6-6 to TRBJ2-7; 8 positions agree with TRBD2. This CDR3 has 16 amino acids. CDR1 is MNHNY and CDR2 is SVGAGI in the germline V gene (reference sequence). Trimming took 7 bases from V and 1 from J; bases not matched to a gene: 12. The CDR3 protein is CASTKGGGTSSYEQYF. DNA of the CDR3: TGTGCCAGCACCAAAGGGGGAGGGACTAGTTCCTACGAGCAGTACTTC.

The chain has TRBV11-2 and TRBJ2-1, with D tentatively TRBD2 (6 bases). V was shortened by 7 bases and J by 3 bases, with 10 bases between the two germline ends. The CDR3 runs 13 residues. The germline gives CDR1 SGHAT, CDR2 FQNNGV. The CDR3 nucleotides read TGTGCCAGCAACCTGGACTACTACAATGAGCAGTTCTTC. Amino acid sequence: CASNLDYYNEQFF.

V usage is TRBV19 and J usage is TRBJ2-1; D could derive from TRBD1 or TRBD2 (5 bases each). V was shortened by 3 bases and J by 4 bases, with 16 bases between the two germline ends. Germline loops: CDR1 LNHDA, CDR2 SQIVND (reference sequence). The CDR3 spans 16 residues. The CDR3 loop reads CASSMGVMVPYNEQFF. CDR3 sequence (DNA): TGTGCCAGTAGTATGGGGGTAATGGTCCCGTACAATGAGCAGTTCTTC. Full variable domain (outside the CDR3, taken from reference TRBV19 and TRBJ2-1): DGGITQSPKYLFRKEGQNVTLSCEQNLNHDAMYWYRQDPGQGLRLIYYSQIVNDFQKGDIAEGYSVSREKKESFPLTVTSAQKNPTAFYLCASSMGVMVPYNEQFFGPGTRLTVL.

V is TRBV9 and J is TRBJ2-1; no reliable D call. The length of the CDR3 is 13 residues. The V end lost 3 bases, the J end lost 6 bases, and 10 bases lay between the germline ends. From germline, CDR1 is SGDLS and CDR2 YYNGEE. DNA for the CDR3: TGTGCCAGCAGCGCGCCAGGATCCAATGAGCAGTTCTTC. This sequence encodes CASSAPGSNEQFF.

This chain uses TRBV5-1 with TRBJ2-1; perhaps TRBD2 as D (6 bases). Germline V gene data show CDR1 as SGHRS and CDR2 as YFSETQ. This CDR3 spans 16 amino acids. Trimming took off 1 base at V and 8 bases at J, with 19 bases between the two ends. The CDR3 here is CASSLTFGGAGYEQFF. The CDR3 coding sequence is TGCGCCAGCAGCTTGACTTTCGGCGGGGCTGGATATGAGCAGTTCTTC.

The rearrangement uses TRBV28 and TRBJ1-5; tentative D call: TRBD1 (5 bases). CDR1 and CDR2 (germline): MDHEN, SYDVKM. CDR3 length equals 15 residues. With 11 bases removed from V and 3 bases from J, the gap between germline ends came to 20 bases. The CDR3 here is CAGRQRGTYNQPQHF. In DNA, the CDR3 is TGTGCCGGCCGACAGAGGGGAACGTACAATCAGCCCCAGCATTTT.

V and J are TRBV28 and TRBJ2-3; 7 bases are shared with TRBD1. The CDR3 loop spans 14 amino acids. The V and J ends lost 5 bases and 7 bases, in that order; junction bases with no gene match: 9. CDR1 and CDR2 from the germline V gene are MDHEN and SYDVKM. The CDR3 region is CASSRDRDRNTQYF. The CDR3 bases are TGTGCCAGCAGTAGAGACAGGGATAGAAATACGCAGTATTTT.

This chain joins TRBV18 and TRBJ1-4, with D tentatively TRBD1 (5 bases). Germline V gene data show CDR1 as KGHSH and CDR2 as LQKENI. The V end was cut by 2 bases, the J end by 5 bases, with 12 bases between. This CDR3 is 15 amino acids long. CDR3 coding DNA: TGTGCCAGCTCACCAAGGGGACTTCTCAATGAAAAACTGTTTTTT. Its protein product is CASSPRGLLNEKLFF.

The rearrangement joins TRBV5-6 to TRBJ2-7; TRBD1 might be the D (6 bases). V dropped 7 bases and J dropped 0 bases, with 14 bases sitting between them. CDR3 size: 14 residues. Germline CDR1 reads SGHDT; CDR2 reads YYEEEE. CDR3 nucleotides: TGTGCCAGCTTCTTAGGGGGAACCTCCTACGAGCAGTACTTC. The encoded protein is CASFLGGTSYEQYF. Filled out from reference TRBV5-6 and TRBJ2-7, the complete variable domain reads DAGVTQSPTHLIKTRGQQVTLRCSPKSGHDTVSWYQQALGQGPQFIFQYYEEEERQRGNFPDRFSGHQFPNYSSELNVNALLLGDSALYLCASFLGGTSYEQYFGPGTRLTVT.

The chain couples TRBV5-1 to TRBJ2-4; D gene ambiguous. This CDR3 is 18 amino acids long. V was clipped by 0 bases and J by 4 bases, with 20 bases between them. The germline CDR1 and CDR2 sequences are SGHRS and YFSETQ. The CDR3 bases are TGCGCCAGCAGCTTGGGTAGGGATGGGATCCCACAAAAAAACATTCAGTACTTC. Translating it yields CASSLGRDGIPQKNIQYF. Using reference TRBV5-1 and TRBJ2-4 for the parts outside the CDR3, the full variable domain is KAGVTQTPRYLIKTRGQQVTLSCSPISGHRSVSWYQQTPGQGLQFLFEYFSETQRNKGNFPGRFSGRQFSNSRSEMNVSTLELGDSALYLCASSLGRDGIPQKNIQYFGAGTRLSVL.

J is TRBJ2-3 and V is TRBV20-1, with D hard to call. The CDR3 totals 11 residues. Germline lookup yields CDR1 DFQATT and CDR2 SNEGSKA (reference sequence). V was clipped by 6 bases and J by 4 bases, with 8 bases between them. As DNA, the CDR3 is TGCAGTGCCCAACCGGCAGATACGCAGTATTTT. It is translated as CSAQPADTQYF.

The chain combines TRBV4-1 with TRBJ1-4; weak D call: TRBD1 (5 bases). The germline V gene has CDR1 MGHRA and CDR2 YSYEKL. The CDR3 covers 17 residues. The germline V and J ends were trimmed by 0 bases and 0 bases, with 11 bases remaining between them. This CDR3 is CASSQDLEGPTNEKLFF. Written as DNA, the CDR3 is TGCGCCAGCAGCCAAGATCTTGAGGGGCCAACTAATGAAAAACTGTTTTTT.

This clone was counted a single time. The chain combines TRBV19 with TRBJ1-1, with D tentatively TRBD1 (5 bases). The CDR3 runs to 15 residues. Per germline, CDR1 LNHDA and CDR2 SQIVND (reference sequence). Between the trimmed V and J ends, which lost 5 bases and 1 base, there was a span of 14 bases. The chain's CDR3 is CASSASGTPNTEAFF. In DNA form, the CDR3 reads TGTGCCAGTAGTGCGTCCGGGACTCCGAACACTGAAGCTTTCTTT.

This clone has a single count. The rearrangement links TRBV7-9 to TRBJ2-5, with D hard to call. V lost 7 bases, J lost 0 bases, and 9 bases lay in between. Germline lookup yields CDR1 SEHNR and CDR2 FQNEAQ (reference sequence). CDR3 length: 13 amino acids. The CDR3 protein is CASKSANQETQYF. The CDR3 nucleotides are TGTGCCAGCAAGTCGGCTAACCAAGAGACCCAGTACTTC.

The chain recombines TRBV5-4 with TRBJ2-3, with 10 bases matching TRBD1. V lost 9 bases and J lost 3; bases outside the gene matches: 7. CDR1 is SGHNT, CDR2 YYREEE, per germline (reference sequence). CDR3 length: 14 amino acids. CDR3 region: CAIRTGGYTDTQYF. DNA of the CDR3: TGTGCCATTAGGACAGGGGGATATACAGATACGCAGTATTTT.